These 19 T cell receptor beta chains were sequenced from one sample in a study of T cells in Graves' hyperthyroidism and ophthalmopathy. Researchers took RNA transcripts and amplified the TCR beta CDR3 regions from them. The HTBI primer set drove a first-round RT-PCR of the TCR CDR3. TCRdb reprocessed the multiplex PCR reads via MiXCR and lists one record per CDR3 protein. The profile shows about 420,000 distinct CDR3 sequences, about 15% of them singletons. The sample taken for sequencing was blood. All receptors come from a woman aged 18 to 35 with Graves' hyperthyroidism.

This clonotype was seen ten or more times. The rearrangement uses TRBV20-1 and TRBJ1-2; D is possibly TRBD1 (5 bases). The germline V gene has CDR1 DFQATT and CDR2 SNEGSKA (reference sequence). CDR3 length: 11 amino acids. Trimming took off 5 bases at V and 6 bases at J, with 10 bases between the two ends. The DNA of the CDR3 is TGCAGTGCTGTGGGGGGGAATGGCTACACCTTC. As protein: CSAVGGNGYTF.

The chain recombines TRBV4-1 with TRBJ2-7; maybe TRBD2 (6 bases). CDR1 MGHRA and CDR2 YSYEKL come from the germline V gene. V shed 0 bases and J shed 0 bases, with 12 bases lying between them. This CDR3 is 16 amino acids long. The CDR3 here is CASSQDLRGSSYEQYF. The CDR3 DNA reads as TGCGCCAGCAGCCAAGATTTACGGGGGAGCTCCTACGAGCAGTACTTC.

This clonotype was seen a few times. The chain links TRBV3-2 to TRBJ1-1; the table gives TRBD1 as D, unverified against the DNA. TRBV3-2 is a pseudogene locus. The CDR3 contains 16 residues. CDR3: CASSQVPQGKGTEAFF. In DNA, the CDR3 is TGTGCCAGCAGCCAAGTACCACAGGGGAAGGGCACTGAAGCTTTCTTT.

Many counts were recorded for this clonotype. CDR3: CASRPRTGVRETQYF. The CDR3 nucleotides read TGTGCCAGCAGACCTCGGACAGGGGTGAGGGAGACCCAGTACTTC. The gene calls are TRBV6-1 and TRBJ2-5, with 9 positions matching TRBD1. Unmatched junction bases numbered 10, after V lost 6 bases and J lost 5 bases. The V gene's germline CDR1 is MNHNS and CDR2 SASEGT. The CDR3 sequence is 15 residues long.

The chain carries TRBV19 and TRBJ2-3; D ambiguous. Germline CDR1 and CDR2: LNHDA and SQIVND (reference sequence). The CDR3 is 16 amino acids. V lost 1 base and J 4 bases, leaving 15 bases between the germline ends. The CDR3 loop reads CASSIGQSLHSDTQYF. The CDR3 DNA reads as TGTGCCAGTAGTATAGGGCAGTCTCTCCATTCAGATACGCAGTATTTT.

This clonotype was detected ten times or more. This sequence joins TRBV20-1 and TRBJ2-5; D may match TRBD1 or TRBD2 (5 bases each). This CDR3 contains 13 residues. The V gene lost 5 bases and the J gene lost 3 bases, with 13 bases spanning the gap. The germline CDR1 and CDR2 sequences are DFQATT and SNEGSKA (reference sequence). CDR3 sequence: CSAQGTSKETQYF. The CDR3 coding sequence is TGCAGTGCTCAAGGGACCTCTAAAGAGACCCAGTACTTC.

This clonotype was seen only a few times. The CDR3 here is CASTKAGQNTEAFF. The CDR3 DNA reads TGTGCCAGTACAAAAGCAGGGCAAAACACTGAAGCTTTCTTT. The chain recombines TRBV19 with TRBJ1-1; maybe TRBD1 (5 bases). Per the germline V gene, CDR1 is LNHDA and CDR2 is SQIVND (reference sequence). The CDR3 contains 14 residues. The V and J ends lost 7 bases and 2 bases respectively, with 14 bases between them.

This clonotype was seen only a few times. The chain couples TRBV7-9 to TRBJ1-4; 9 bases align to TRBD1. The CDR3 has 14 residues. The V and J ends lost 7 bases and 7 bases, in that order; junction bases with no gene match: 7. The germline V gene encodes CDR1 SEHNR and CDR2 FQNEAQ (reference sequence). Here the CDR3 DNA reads TGTGCCAGCAACTTCGGGACAGGGAGTGAAAAACTGTTTTTT. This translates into CASNFGTGSEKLFF.

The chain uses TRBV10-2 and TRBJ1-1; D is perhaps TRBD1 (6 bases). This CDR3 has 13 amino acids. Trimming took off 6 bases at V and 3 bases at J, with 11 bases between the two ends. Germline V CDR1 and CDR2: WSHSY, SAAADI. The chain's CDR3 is CASRNRDYTEAFF. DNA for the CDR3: TGCGCCAGCAGAAACAGGGATTACACTGAAGCTTTCTTT.

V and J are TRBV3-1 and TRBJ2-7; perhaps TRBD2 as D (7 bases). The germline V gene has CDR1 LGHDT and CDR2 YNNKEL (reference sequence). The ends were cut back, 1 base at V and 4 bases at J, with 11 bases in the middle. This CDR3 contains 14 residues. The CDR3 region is CASSQGGGPYEQYF. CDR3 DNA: TGTGCCAGCAGCCAAGGGGGGGGGCCGTACGAGCAGTACTTC.

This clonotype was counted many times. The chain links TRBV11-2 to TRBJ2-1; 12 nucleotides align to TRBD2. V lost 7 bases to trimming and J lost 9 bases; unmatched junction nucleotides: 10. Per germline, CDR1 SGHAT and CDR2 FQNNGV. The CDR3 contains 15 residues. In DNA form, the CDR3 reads TGTGCCAGCACAATGCTAGCGGGAGGGCCTCTTGAGCAGTTCTTC. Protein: CASTMLAGGPLEQFF. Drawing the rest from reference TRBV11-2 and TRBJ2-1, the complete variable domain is EAGVAQSPRYKIIEKRQSVAFWCNPISGHATLYWYQQILGQGPKLLIQFQNNGVVDDSQLPKDRFSAERLKGVDSTLKIQPAKLEDSAVYLCASTMLAGGPLEQFFGPGTRLTVL.

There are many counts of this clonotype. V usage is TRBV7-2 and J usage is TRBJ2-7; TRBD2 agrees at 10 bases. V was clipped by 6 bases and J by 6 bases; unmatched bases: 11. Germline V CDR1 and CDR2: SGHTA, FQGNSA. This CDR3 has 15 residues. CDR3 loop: CASSSGPSGGREQYF. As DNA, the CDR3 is TGTGCCAGCAGTTCAGGCCCTAGCGGGGGCCGCGAGCAGTACTTC. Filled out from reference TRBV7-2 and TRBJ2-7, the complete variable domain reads GAGVSQSPSNKVTEKGKDVELRCDPISGHTALYWYRQSLGQGLEFLIYFQGNSAPDKSGLPSDRFSAERTGGSVSTLTIQRTQQEDSAVYLCASSSGPSGGREQYFGPGTRLTVT.

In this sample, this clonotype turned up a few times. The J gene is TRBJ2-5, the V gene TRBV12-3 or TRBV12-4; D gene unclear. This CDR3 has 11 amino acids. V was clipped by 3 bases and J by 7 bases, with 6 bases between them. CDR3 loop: CASSFSGTQYF. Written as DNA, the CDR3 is TGTGCCAGCAGTTTTTCAGGGACCCAGTACTTC.

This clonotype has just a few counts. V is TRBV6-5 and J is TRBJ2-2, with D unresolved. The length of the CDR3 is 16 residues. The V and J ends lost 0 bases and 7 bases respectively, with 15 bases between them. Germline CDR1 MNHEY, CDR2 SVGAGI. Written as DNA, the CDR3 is TGTGCCAGCAGTTACTCCCGGAGTAATAACCGCGGGGAGCTGTTTTTT. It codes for CASSYSRSNNRGELFF.

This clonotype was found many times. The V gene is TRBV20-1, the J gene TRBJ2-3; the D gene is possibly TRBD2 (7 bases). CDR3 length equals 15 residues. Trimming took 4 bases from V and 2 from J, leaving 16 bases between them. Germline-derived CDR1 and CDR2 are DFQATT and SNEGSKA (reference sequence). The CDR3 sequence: CSANWLGGVTDTQYF. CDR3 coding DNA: TGCAGTGCTAACTGGCTAGGGGGGGTCACAGATACGCAGTATTTT.

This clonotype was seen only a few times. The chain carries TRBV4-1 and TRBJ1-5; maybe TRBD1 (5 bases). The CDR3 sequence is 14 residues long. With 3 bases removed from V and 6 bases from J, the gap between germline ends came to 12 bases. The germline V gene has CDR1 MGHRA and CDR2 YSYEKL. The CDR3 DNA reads TGCGCCAGCAGCCATCGGCAGGGCGCTCAGCCCCAGCATTTT. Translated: CASSHRQGAQPQHF.

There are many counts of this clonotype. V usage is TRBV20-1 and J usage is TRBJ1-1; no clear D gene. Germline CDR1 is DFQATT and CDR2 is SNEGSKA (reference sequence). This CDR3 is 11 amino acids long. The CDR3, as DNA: TGCTCACCTCTCGGGTACACTGAAGCTTTCTTT. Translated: CSPLGYTEAFF.

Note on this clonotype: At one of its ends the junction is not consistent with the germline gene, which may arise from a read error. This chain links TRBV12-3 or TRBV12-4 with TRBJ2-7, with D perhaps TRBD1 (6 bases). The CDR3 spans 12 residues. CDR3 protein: CASSLDSYERYF. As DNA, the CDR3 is TGTGCCAGCAGCCTGGACAGCTACGAGCGGTACTTC.

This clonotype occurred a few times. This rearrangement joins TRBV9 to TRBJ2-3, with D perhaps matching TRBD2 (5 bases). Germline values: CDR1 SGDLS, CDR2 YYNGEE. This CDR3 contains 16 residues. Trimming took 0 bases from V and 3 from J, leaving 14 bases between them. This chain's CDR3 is CASSVDTSWGTDTQYF. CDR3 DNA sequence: TGTGCCAGCAGCGTAGACACTAGTTGGGGTACAGATACGCAGTATTTT. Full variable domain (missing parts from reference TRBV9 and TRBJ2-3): DSGVTQTPKHLITATGQRVTLRCSPRSGDLSVYWYQQSLDQGLQFLIQYYNGEERAKGNILERFSAQQFPDLHSELNLSSLELGDSALYFCASSVDTSWGTDTQYFGPGTRLTVL.